The T cell receptor (beta chain) under discussion was sequenced for a study of cytomegalovirus exposure and HLA in healthy donors. Libraries were prepared by immunoSEQ multiplex PCR; TCRdb keeps only in-frame clonotypes and omits some of them. Of over 35,000 clones in the sample, 90% to 95% were seen once. This CDR3 is 15 amino acids long. J is TRBJ1-1 and V is TRBV21-1; whether TRBD1, the table's D call, matches the DNA was not checked. TRBV21-1 corresponds to a pseudogene. This receptor was identified in a man aged 18 to 29 in good health and CMV-seronegative. Sequencing was done on a sample of PBMCs. The CDR3 is CASSKDEGENTEAFF. In DNA form, the CDR3 reads TGTGCCAGCAGCAAAGATGAGGGGGAGAACACTGAAGCTTTCTTT.